These T cell receptor beta chains were read from a single sample in a study of cytotoxic CD8 clonotypes in ibrutinib-treated CLL. TCRdb keeps only in-frame clones here, not all; method: immunoSEQ multiplex PCR. The sample yields 250,000 to 350,000 clones, around 76% seen once. The specimen comprised PBMCs, sampled at disease progression, from a patient treated with ibrutinib. The receptors here all came from a human donor with chronic lymphocytic leukemia. Each CDR3 is given with its conserved first and last residue. A D gene is named only where the DNA matches it firmly. Clone size is stated in some rows and not others, as once, few, many or a class when expanded.

v_call: TRBV27; clone_size: .; d_call: .; j_call: TRBJ2-2; cdr3_aa: CASSGWKAGELFF; cdr3_nt: TGTGCCAGCAGCGGGTGGAAGGCCGGGGAGCTGTTTTTT
v_call: TRBV29-1; clone_size: .; d_call: .; j_call: TRBJ2-7; cdr3_aa: CSVCTVDYEQYF; cdr3_nt: TGCAGCGTTTGTACGGTTGACTACGAGCAGTACTTC
v_call: TRBV25-1; clone_size: .; d_call: TRBD2; j_call: TRBJ2-7; cdr3_aa: CASSESGGTYEQYF; cdr3_nt: TGTGCCAGCAGTGAATCGGGGGGAACCTACGAGCAGTACTTC
v_call: TRBV5-4; clone_size: .; d_call: .; j_call: TRBJ1-4; cdr3_aa: CASSLVGNREKLFF; cdr3_nt: TGTGCCAGCAGCTTGGTCGGGAATCGTGAAAAACTGTTTTTT
v_call: TRBV5-6; clone_size: .; d_call: .; j_call: TRBJ1-5; cdr3_aa: CASSLGQPRGNQPQHF; cdr3_nt: TGTGCCAGCAGCTTGGGGCAGCCCCGCGGCAATCAGCCCCAGCATTTT
v_call: TRBV6-6; clone_size: .; d_call: .; j_call: TRBJ1-1; cdr3_aa: CASSYGGPNTEAFF; cdr3_nt: TGTGCCAGCAGTTACGGGGGTCCGAACACTGAAGCTTTCTTT
v_call: TRBV6-6; clone_size: .; d_call: TRBD1; j_call: TRBJ2-7; cdr3_aa: CASGHGTGGREQYF; cdr3_nt: TGTGCCAGCGGGCACGGGACAGGGGGCCGGGAGCAGTACTTC
v_call: TRBV9; clone_size: .; d_call: TRBD2; j_call: TRBJ2-1; cdr3_aa: CASSLIETSGRHNEQFF; cdr3_nt: TGTGCCAGCAGCCTTATCGAGACTAGCGGGAGGCACAATGAGCAGTTCTTC
v_call: TRBV9; clone_size: .; d_call: .; j_call: TRBJ2-3; cdr3_aa: CASSPLTADTQYF; cdr3_nt: TGTGCCAGCAGCCCCTTAACCGCAGATACGCAGTATTTT
v_call: TRBV5-4; clone_size: few; d_call: .; j_call: TRBJ1-1; cdr3_aa: CASSFGGEGTEAFF; cdr3_nt: TGTGCCAGCAGCTTCGGGGGAGAGGGCACTGAAGCTTTCTTT
v_call: TRBV20-1; clone_size: .; d_call: .; j_call: TRBJ2-4; cdr3_aa: CSASLPRIQYF; cdr3_nt: TGCAGTGCTAGTCTTCCTCGGATTCAGTACTTC
v_call: TRBV5-1; clone_size: .; d_call: .; j_call: TRBJ2-7; cdr3_aa: CASSLAGGSEQYF; cdr3_nt: TGCGCCAGCAGCTTGGCTGGGGGATCCGAGCAGTACTTC
v_call: TRBV11-2; clone_size: .; d_call: .; j_call: TRBJ1-3; cdr3_aa: CASSGSGSSHPGNTIYF; cdr3_nt: TGTGCCAGCAGCGGGTCCGGGTCCAGTCACCCTGGAAACACCATATATTTT
v_call: TRBV28; clone_size: .; d_call: .; j_call: TRBJ1-2; cdr3_aa: CASSPLGGEGFYGYTF; cdr3_nt: TGTGCCAGCAGCCCCCTCGGGGGGGAGGGCTTCTATGGCTACACCTTC
v_call: TRBV6-6; clone_size: once; d_call: TRBD1; j_call: TRBJ1-1; cdr3_aa: CASSPTGGMGTEAFF; cdr3_nt: TGTGCCAGCAGCCCTACAGGGGGCATGGGCACTGAAGCTTTCTTT
v_call: TRBV25-1; clone_size: .; d_call: .; j_call: TRBJ2-3; cdr3_aa: CASWWDTQYF; cdr3_nt: TGTGCCAGCTGGTGGGATACGCAGTATTTT
v_call: TRBV15; clone_size: .; d_call: .; j_call: TRBJ1-1; cdr3_aa: CATSRVSSHTEAFF; cdr3_nt: TGTGCCACCAGCAGAGTATCCTCCCACACTGAAGCTTTCTTT
v_call: TRBV5-4; clone_size: few; d_call: .; j_call: TRBJ2-5; cdr3_aa: CASSPWQETQYF; cdr3_nt: TGTGCCAGCAGCCCGTGGCAAGAGACCCAGTACTTC
v_call: TRBV5-1; clone_size: .; d_call: .; j_call: TRBJ2-7; cdr3_aa: CASSLEPVLYEQYF; cdr3_nt: TGCGCCAGCAGCTTGGAACCGGTGTTATACGAGCAGTACTTC
v_call: TRBV2; clone_size: few; d_call: .; j_call: TRBJ2-4; cdr3_aa: CASSVSGAAKNIQYF; cdr3_nt: TGTGCCAGCAGTGTGTCGGGGGCGGCCAAAAACATTCAGTACTTC
v_call: TRBV19; clone_size: .; d_call: .; j_call: TRBJ2-5; cdr3_aa: CASSIYDRNKETQYF; cdr3_nt: TGTGCCAGTAGTATATACGACAGAAATAAAGAGACCCAGTACTTC
v_call: TRBV5-1; clone_size: .; d_call: .; j_call: TRBJ2-7; cdr3_aa: CASSRPTGTGESYEQYF; cdr3_nt: TGCGCCAGCAGCCGACCCACAGGGACGGGGGAGTCTTACGAGCAGTACTTC
v_call: TRBV5-1; clone_size: .; d_call: .; j_call: TRBJ2-1; cdr3_aa: CASSPVGGNEQFF; cdr3_nt: TGCGCCAGCAGCCCAGTTGGGGGAAATGAGCAGTTCTTC
v_call: TRBV6-5; clone_size: .; d_call: .; j_call: TRBJ2-7; cdr3_aa: CASSYSPGGRFEQYF; cdr3_nt: TGTGCCAGCAGTTACTCTCCCGGGGGCCGGTTCGAGCAGTACTTC
v_call: TRBV5-8; clone_size: .; d_call: .; j_call: TRBJ2-3; cdr3_aa: CASSERMALSDTQYF; cdr3_nt: TGTGCCAGCAGCGAGAGAATGGCCTTGTCAGATACGCAGTATTTT
v_call: TRBV18; clone_size: few; d_call: TRBD2; j_call: TRBJ2-7; cdr3_aa: CASSGLAGGNEQYF; cdr3_nt: TGTGCCAGCTCAGGACTAGCGGGAGGCAACGAGCAGTACTTC
v_call: TRBV9; clone_size: .; d_call: TRBD1; j_call: TRBJ1-1; cdr3_aa: CASSKQGNMNTEAFF; cdr3_nt: TGTGCCAGCAGTAAACAGGGGAATATGAACACTGAAGCTTTCTTT
v_call: TRBV7-8; clone_size: .; d_call: .; j_call: TRBJ1-2; cdr3_aa: CASSQDRYGYTF; cdr3_nt: TGTGCCAGCAGCCAGGACAGATATGGCTACACCTTC
v_call: TRBV19; clone_size: few; d_call: TRBD2; j_call: TRBJ2-7; cdr3_aa: CASSINYGTSYEQYF; cdr3_nt: TGTGCCAGTAGTATTAACTACGGGACTAGCTACGAGCAGTACTTC
v_call: TRBV19; clone_size: .; d_call: .; j_call: TRBJ1-1; cdr3_aa: CASSRPHTEAFF; cdr3_nt: TGTGCCAGTAGTAGGCCTCACACTGAAGCTTTCTTT
v_call: TRBV11-3; clone_size: .; d_call: .; j_call: TRBJ2-2; cdr3_aa: CASSPSRWRENTGELFF; cdr3_nt: TGTGCCAGCAGCCCTTCTCGCTGGAGGGAGAACACCGGGGAGCTGTTTTTT
v_call: TRBV2; clone_size: .; d_call: .; j_call: TRBJ2-3; cdr3_aa: CASLSGGGTDTQYF; cdr3_nt: TGTGCCAGCCTGTCTGGGGGAGGCACAGATACGCAGTATTTT
v_call: TRBV4-1; clone_size: .; d_call: .; j_call: TRBJ2-7; cdr3_aa: CASSQNTGSDEQYF; cdr3_nt: TGCGCCAGCAGCCAGAATACAGGGTCGGATGAGCAGTACTTC
v_call: TRBV29-1; clone_size: few; d_call: TRBD1; j_call: TRBJ1-2; cdr3_aa: CSAVVRDRDGYTF; cdr3_nt: TGCAGCGCTGTCGTTCGGGACAGGGATGGCTACACCTTC
v_call: TRBV9; clone_size: .; d_call: TRBD2; j_call: TRBJ2-1; cdr3_aa: CASSGPPGLAGGTPYNEQFF; cdr3_nt: TGTGCCAGCAGCGGCCCTCCGGGACTAGCGGGAGGGACCCCCTACAATGAGCAGTTCTTC
v_call: TRBV11-2; clone_size: .; d_call: .; j_call: TRBJ1-1; cdr3_aa: CASSLVGTEAFF; cdr3_nt: TGTGCCAGCAGCTTAGTGGGTACTGAAGCTTTCTTT
v_call: TRBV5-8; clone_size: few; d_call: TRBD1; j_call: TRBJ2-2; cdr3_aa: CASSLSRDRGESGELFF; cdr3_nt: TGTGCCAGCAGCTTGAGTCGGGACAGGGGGGAATCCGGGGAGCTGTTTTTT
v_call: TRBV29-1; clone_size: .; d_call: .; j_call: TRBJ2-1; cdr3_aa: CSVSGVNNEQFF; cdr3_nt: TGCAGCGTTAGCGGAGTTAACAATGAGCAGTTCTTC
v_call: TRBV5-1; clone_size: once; d_call: .; j_call: TRBJ1-5; cdr3_aa: CASSLDGGNQPQHF; cdr3_nt: TGCGCCAGCAGCTTGGATGGTGGCAATCAGCCCCAGCATTTT
v_call: TRBV6-1; clone_size: .; d_call: .; j_call: TRBJ2-7; cdr3_aa: CASSALELDSYEQYF; cdr3_nt: TGTGCCAGCAGTGCCCTGGAGTTAGACTCCTACGAGCAGTACTTC
v_call: TRBV28; clone_size: .; d_call: TRBD1; j_call: TRBJ1-5; cdr3_aa: CASKGQGGQPQHF; cdr3_nt: TGTGCCAGCAAAGGACAGGGAGGTCAGCCCCAGCATTTT
v_call: TRBV19; clone_size: few; d_call: .; j_call: TRBJ1-2; cdr3_aa: CASSAATFGFTF; cdr3_nt: TGTGCCAGTAGTGCTGCGACCTTTGGCTTCACCTTC
v_call: TRBV13; clone_size: .; d_call: TRBD1; j_call: TRBJ1-2; cdr3_aa: CASSRRDSRNYGYTF; cdr3_nt: TGTGCCAGCAGCCGCCGGGACAGTAGGAACTATGGCTACACCTTC
v_call: TRBV15; clone_size: .; d_call: .; j_call: TRBJ1-4; cdr3_aa: CATSRDGGSNEKLFF; cdr3_nt: TGTGCCACCAGCAGAGATGGAGGGAGTAATGAAAAACTGTTTTTT
v_call: TRBV14; clone_size: .; d_call: .; j_call: TRBJ2-1; cdr3_aa: CASSPTKGWVDEQFF; cdr3_nt: TGTGCCAGCAGCCCCACGAAGGGTTGGGTCGATGAGCAGTTCTTC
v_call: TRBV5-1; clone_size: .; d_call: TRBD2; j_call: TRBJ2-1; cdr3_aa: CASSPTSGGFNEQFF; cdr3_nt: TGCGCCAGCAGCCCGACTAGCGGGGGGTTCAATGAGCAGTTCTTC
v_call: TRBV9; clone_size: .; d_call: .; j_call: TRBJ2-7; cdr3_aa: CASSVDAGSPFNVQYF; cdr3_nt: TGTGCCAGCAGCGTAGATGCCGGCAGCCCGTTTAATGTGCAGTACTTC
v_call: TRBV7-9; clone_size: .; d_call: .; j_call: TRBJ2-2; cdr3_aa: CASRFWANTGELFF; cdr3_nt: TGTGCCAGCAGGTTTTGGGCGAACACCGGGGAGCTGTTTTTT
v_call: TRBV9; clone_size: .; d_call: .; j_call: TRBJ2-2; cdr3_aa: CASSVVHRGGTGELFF; cdr3_nt: TGTGCCAGCAGCGTAGTACATCGGGGTGGAACCGGGGAGCTGTTTTTT
v_call: TRBV19; clone_size: .; d_call: TRBD1; j_call: TRBJ2-7; cdr3_aa: CASQGRGQGVTRDSYEQYF; cdr3_nt: TGTGCCAGTCAAGGCAGGGGACAGGGAGTTACAAGGGACTCCTACGAGCAGTACTTC
v_call: TRBV7-2; clone_size: .; d_call: .; j_call: TRBJ2-7; cdr3_aa: CASSLAGVSYEQYF; cdr3_nt: TGTGCCAGCAGCTTAGCGGGAGTCTCCTACGAGCAGTACTTC
v_call: TRBV18; clone_size: .; d_call: .; j_call: TRBJ2-5; cdr3_aa: CASSPISPSSTQYF; cdr3_nt: TGTGCCAGCTCACCTATTTCTCCTTCGTCTACCCAGTACTTC
v_call: TRBV12-5; clone_size: .; d_call: .; j_call: TRBJ2-7; cdr3_aa: CASGAIPGRPAYEQYF; cdr3_nt: TGTGCTAGTGGAGCGATTCCGGGACGGCCAGCCTACGAGCAGTACTTC
v_call: TRBV6-5; clone_size: .; d_call: .; j_call: TRBJ2-7; cdr3_aa: CASHPTASYEQYF; cdr3_nt: TGTGCCAGCCACCCTACCGCTTCCTACGAGCAGTACTTC
v_call: TRBV6-5; clone_size: .; d_call: TRBD2; j_call: TRBJ2-1; cdr3_aa: CASSYSASGASYEQFF; cdr3_nt: TGTGCCAGCAGTTACTCGGCCAGCGGGGCAAGCTATGAGCAGTTCTTC
v_call: TRBV4-2; clone_size: .; d_call: TRBD1; j_call: TRBJ2-2; cdr3_aa: CASSRGSVDRANTGELFF; cdr3_nt: TGTGCCAGCAGCCGAGGGTCCGTGGACAGGGCGAACACCGGGGAGCTGTTTTTT
v_call: TRBV2; clone_size: .; d_call: .; j_call: TRBJ2-6; cdr3_aa: CALAGSGANVLTF; cdr3_nt: TGTGCCTTAGCAGGGTCTGGGGCCAACGTCCTGACTTTC
v_call: TRBV10-3; clone_size: .; d_call: TRBD2; j_call: TRBJ2-3; cdr3_aa: CATGRTSGGHGTDTQYF; cdr3_nt: TGTGCCACCGGACGGACTAGCGGGGGGCATGGAACAGATACGCAGTATTTT